The entry below describes one TCR beta chain. This specimen comes from a study of shared T cell receptors in the human thymus. TCRdb's table, derived via immunoSEQ multiplex PCR, lists solely in-frame clones and lacks some. The data contain 630,000 or so clones, more than 75% of them seen just once; the ten biggest clones take up more than 0.009%. CDR1 GTSNPN and CDR2 SVGIG come from the germline V gene (reference sequence). The CDR3 spans 16 residues. J lost 5 bases, V lost 0 bases, and 8 bases had no gene match. These data also featured in a second study, about human thymus T cells. That paper states: Resections that were taken during corrective heart surgery supplied the thymus tissue.

The TCR sequence derives from a boy less than two years old with a congenital heart defect. This chain joins TRBV30 and TRBJ2-1; 9 positions agree with TRBD2. Sequencing was carried out using thymocytes. In DNA, the CDR3 is TGTGCCTGGAGTGTACCGGGGACTAGCCGTAACAATGAGCAGTTCTTC. It translates to CAWSVPGTSRNNEQFF.